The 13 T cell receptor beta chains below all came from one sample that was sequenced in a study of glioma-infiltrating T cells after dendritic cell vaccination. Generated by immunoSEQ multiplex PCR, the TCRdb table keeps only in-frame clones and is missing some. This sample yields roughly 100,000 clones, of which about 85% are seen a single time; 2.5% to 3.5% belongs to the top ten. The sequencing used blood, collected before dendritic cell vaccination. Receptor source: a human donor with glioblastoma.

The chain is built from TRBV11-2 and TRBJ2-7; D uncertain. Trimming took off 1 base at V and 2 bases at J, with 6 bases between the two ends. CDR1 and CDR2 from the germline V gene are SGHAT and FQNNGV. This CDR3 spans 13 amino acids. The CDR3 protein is CASSLGPTYEQYF. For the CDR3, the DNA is TGTGCCAGCAGCTTAGGGCCCACCTACGAGCAGTACTTC.

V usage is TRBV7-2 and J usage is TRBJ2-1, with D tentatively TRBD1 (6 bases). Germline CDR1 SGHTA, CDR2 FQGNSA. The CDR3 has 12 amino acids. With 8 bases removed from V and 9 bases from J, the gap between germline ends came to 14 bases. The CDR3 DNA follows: TGTGCCAGCCGCCAGGGGATGAGTGAGCAGTTCTTC. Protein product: CASRQGMSEQFF.

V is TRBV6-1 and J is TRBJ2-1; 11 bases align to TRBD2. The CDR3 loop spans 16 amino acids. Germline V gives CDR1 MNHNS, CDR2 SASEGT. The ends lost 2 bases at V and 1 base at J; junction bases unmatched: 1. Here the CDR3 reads CASSERLAGSYNEQFF. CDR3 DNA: TGTGCCAGCAGTGAAAGACTAGCGGGATCCTACAATGAGCAGTTCTTC.

CDR3 DNA sequence: TGCGCCAGCAGCTTGGCCACAGGGGGGTTTAGCTCACCCCTCCACTTT. Translating it yields CASSLATGGFSSPLHF. This chain joins TRBV5-1 and TRBJ1-6; 8 bases match TRBD1. The V and J ends lost 0 bases and 10 bases, in that order; junction bases with no gene match: 9. CDR1 and CDR2 (germline): SGHRS, YFSETQ. The CDR3 totals 16 residues.

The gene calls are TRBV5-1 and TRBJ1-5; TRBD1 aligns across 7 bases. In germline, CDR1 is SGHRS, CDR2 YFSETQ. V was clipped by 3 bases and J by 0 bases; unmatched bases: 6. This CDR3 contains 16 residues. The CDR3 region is CASSSGQGDSNQPQHF. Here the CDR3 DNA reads TGCGCCAGCAGCTCAGGCCAGGGGGATAGCAATCAGCCCCAGCATTTT.

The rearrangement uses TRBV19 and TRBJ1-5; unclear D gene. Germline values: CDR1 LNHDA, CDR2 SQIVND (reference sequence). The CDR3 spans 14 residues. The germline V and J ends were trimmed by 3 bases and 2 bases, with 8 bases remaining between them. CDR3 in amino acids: CASSIGYGNQPQHF. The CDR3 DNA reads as TGTGCCAGTAGTATCGGGTATGGCAATCAGCCCCAGCATTTT.

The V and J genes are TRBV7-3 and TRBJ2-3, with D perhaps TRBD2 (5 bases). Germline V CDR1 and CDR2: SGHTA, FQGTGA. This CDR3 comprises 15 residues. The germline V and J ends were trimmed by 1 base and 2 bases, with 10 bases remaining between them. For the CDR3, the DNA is TGTGCCAGCAGCTTAAACCGGGGAACCACAGATACGCAGTATTTT. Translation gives CASSLNRGTTDTQYF.

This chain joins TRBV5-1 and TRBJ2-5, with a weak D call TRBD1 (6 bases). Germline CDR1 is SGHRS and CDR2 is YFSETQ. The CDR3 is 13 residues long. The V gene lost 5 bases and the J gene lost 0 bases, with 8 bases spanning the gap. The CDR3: CASSGDNQETQYF. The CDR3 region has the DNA TGCGCCAGCAGTGGGGACAACCAAGAGACCCAGTACTTC.

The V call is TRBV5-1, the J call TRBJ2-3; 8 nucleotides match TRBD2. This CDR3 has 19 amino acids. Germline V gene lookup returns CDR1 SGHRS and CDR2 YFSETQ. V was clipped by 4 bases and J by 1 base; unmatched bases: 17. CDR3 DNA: TGCGCCAGCAGCCGATCGGAGGCGGGGGGAATCTGGGGCACAGATACGCAGTATTTT. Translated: CASSRSEAGGIWGTDTQYF.

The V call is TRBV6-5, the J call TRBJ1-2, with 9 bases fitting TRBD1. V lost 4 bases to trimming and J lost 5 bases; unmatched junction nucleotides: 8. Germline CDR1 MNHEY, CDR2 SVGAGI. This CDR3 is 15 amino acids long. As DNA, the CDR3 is TGTGCCAGCAGTTCCCATGGGACAGGGAATTATGGCTACACCTTC. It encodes CASSSHGTGNYGYTF.

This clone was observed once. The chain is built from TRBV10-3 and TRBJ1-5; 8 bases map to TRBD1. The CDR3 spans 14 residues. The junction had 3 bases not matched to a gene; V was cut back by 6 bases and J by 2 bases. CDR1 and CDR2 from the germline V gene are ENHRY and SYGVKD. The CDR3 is CAISSQGGNQPQHF. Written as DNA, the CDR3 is TGTGCCATCAGCTCACAGGGGGGCAATCAGCCCCAGCATTTT.

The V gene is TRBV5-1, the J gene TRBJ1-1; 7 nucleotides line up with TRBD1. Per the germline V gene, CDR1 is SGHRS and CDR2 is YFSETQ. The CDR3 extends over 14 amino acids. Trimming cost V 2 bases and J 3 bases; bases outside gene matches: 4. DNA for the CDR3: TGCGCCAGCAGCTTCAGGGGGGTGGACACTGAAGCTTTCTTT. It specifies CASSFRGVDTEAFF.

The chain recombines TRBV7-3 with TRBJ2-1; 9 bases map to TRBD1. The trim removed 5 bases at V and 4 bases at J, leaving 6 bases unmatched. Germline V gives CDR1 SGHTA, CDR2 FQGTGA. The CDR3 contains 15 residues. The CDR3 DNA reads TGTGCCAGCAGCCCCCGACAGGGGGTATACAATGAGCAGTTCTTC. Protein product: CASSPRQGVYNEQFF.